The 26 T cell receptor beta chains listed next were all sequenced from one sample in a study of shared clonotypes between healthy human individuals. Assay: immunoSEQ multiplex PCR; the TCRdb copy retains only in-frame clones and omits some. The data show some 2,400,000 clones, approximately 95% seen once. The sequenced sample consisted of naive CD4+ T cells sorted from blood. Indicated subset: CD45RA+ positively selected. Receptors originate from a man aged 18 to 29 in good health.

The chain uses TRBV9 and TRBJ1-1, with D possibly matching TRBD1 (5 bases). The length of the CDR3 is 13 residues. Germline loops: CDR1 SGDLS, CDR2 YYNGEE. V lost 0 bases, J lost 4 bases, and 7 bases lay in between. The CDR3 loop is CASSVERGTEAFF. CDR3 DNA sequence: TGTGCCAGCAGCGTAGAAAGGGGCACTGAAGCTTTCTTT.

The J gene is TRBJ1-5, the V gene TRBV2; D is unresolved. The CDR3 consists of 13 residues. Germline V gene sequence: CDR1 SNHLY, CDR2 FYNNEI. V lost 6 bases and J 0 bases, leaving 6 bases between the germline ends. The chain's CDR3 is CASSPTSNQPQHF. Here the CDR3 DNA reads TGTGCCAGCAGCCCGACTAGCAATCAGCCCCAGCATTTT.

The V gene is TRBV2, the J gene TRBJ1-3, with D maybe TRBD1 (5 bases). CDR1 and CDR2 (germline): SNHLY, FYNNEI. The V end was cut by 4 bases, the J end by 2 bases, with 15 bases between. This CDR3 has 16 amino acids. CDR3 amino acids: CASSAQGLSPGNTIYF. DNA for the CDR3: TGTGCCAGCAGTGCGCAGGGACTATCCCCTGGAAACACCATATATTTT.

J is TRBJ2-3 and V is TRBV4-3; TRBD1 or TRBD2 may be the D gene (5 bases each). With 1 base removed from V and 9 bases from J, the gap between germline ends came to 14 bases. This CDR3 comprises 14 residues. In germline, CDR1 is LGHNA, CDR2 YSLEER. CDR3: CASSQAFGAQTQYF. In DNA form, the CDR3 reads TGCGCCAGCAGCCAAGCTTTCGGGGCGCAAACGCAGTATTTT.

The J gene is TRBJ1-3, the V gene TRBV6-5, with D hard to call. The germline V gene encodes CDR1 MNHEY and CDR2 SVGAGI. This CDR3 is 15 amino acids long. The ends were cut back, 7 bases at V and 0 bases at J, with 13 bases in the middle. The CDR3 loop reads CASTSQAFSGNTIYF. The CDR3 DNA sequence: TGTGCCAGCACTTCTCAGGCGTTCTCTGGAAACACCATATATTTT.

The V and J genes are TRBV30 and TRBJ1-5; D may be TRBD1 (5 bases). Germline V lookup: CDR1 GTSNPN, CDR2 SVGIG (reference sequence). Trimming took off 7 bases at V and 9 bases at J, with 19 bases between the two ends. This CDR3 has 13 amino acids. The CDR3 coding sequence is TGTGCCTCATCACCCCTTAACCAGGGGCCCCAGCATTTT. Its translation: CASSPLNQGPQHF.

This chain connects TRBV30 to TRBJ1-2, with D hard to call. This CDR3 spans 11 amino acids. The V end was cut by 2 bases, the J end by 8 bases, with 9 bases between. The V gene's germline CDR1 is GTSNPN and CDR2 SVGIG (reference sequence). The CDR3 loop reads CAWSSGKGYTF. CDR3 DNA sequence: TGTGCCTGGAGTTCTGGGAAGGGCTACACCTTC.

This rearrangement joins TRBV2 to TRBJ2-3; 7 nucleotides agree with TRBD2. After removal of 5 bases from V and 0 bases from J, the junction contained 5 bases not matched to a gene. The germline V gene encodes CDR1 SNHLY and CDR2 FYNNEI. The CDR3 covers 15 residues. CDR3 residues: CASSKDSGSTDTQYF. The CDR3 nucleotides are TGTGCCAGCAGTAAAGATAGCGGGAGCACAGATACGCAGTATTTT.

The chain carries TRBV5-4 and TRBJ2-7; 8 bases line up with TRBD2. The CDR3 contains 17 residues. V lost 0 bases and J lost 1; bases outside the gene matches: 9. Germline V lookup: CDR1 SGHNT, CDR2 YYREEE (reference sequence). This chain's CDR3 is CASSLAGRGLSSYEQYF. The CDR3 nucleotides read TGTGCCAGCAGCTTGGCCGGGAGGGGCCTTTCTTCCTACGAGCAGTACTTC.

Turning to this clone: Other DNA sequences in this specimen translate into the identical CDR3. The CDR3 spells CASSIATSGGYEQYF. CDR3 nucleotide sequence: TGTGCCAGTAGTATAGCGACTAGCGGGGGCTACGAGCAGTACTTC. The chain is built from TRBV19 and TRBJ2-7, with TRBD2 matching over 12 bases. Germline CDR1 LNHDA, CDR2 SQIVND (reference sequence). This CDR3 comprises 15 residues. V shed 1 base and J 3 bases; nucleotides not matched to a gene: 1.

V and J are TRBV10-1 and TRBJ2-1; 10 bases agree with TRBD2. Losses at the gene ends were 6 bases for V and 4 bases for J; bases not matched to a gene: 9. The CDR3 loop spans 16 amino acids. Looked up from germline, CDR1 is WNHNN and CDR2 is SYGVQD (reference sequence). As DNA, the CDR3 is TGCGCCAGCAGCGCTAGCGGGGGTCGGGCTTACAATGAGCAGTTCTTC. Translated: CASSASGGRAYNEQFF.

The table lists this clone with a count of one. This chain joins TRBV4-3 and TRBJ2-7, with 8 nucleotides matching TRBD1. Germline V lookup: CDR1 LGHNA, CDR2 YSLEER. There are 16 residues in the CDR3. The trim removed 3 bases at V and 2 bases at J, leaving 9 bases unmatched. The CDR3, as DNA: TGCGCCAGCAGCCACTCCACAGGGGGTTTTCCCTACGAGCAGTACTTC. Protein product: CASSHSTGGFPYEQYF.

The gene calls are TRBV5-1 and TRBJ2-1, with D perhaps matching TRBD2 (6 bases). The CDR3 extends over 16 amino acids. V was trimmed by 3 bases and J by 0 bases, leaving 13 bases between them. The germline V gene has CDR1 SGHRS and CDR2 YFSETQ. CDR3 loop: CASSSISGSSYNEQFF. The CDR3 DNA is TGCGCCAGCAGCTCAATTAGCGGCAGCTCCTACAATGAGCAGTTCTTC.

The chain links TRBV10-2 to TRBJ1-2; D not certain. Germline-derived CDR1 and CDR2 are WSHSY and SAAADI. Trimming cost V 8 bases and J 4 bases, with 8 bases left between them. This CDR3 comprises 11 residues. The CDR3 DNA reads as TGCGCCAGCGGACTGGGCTATGGCTACACCTTC. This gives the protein CASGLGYGYTF.

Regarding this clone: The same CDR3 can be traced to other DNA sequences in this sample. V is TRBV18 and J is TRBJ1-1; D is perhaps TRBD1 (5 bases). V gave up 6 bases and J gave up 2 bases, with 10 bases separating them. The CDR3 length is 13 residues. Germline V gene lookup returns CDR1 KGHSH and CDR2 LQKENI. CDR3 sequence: CASSTQGNTEAFF. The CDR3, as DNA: TGTGCCAGCTCCACCCAGGGTAACACTGAAGCTTTCTTT.

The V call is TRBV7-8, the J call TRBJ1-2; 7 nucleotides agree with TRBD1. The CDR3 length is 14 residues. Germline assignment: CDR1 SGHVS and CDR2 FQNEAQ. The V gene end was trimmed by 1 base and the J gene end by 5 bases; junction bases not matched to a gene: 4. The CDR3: CASSLGQGVYGYTF. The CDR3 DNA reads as TGTGCCAGCAGCTTAGGCCAGGGGGTTTATGGCTACACCTTC.

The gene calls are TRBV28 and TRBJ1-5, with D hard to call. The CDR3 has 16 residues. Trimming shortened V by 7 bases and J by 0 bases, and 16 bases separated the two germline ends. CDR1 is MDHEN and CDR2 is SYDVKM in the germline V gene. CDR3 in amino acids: CASIKLGQNSNQPQHF. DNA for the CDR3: TGTGCCAGCATCAAACTTGGGCAGAATAGCAATCAGCCCCAGCATTTT.

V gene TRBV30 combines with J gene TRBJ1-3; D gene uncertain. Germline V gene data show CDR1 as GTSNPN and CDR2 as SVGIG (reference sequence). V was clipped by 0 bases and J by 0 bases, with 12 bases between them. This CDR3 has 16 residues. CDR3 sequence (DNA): TGTGCCTGGAGTGTCGGCGGAGCTGGCTCTGGAAACACCATATATTTT. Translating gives CAWSVGGAGSGNTIYF. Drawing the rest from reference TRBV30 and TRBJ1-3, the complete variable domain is SQTIHQWPATLVQPVGSPLSLECTVEGTSNPNLYWYRQAAGRGLQLLFYSVGIGQISSEVPQNLSASRPQDRQFILSSKKLLLSDSGFYLCAWSVGGAGSGNTIYFGEGSWLTVV.

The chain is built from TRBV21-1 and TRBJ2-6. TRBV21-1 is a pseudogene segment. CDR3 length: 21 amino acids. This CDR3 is CASSKEGGGTGVRSGANVLTF. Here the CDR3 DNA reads TGTGCCAGCAGCAAAGAAGGCGGGGGAACAGGGGTCCGCTCTGGGGCCAACGTCCTGACTTTC.

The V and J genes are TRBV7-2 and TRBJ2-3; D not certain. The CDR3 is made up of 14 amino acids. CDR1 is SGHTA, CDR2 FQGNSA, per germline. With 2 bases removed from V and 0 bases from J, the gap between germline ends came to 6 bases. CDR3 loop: CASSLMTSTDTQYF. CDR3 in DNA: TGTGCCAGCAGCTTAATGACTAGCACAGATACGCAGTATTTT.

The CDR3 reads CAISEPLVRSEAFF. The CDR3 DNA follows: TGTGCCATCAGTGAACCGCTGGTAAGGTCTGAAGCTTTCTTT. The chain recombines TRBV10-3 with TRBJ1-1; the D is unclear. CDR3 length: 14 amino acids. Germline CDR1 reads ENHRY; CDR2 reads SYGVKD. Trimming removed 3 bases at V and 6 bases at J, with 14 bases between.

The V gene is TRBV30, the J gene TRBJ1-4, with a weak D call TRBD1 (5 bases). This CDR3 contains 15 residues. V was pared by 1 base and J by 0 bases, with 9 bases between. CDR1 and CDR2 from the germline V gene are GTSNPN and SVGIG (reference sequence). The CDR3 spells CAWSARGATNEKLFF. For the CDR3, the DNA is TGTGCCTGGAGTGCAAGGGGTGCAACTAATGAAAAACTGTTTTTT.

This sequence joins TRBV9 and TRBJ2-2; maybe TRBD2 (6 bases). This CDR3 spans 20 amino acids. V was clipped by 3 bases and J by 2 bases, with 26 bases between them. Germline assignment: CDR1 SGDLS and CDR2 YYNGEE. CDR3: CASSEPIGWRGQNNTGELFF. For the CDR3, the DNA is TGTGCCAGCAGCGAGCCAATAGGTTGGAGGGGCCAAAATAACACCGGGGAGCTGTTTTTT.

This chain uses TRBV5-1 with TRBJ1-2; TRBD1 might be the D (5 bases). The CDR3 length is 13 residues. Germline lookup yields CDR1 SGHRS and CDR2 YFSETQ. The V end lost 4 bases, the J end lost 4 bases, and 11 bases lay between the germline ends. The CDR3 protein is CASSVGGTYGYTF. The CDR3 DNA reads TGCGCCAGCAGCGTTGGGGGGACCTATGGCTACACCTTC.

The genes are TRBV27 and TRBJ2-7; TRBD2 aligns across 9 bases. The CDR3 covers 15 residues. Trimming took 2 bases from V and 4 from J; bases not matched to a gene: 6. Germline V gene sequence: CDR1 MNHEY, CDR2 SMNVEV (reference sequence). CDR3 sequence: CASSLIAGELYEQYF. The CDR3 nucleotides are TGTGCCAGCAGTTTAATAGCGGGAGAACTTTACGAGCAGTACTTC.

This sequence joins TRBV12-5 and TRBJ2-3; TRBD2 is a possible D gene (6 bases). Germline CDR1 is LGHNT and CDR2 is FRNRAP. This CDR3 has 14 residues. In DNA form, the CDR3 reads TGTGCCAGGTTTCTTCGGGGAGGCATAGATACGCAGTATTTT. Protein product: CARFLRGGIDTQYF. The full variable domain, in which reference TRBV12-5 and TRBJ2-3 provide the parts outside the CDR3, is DARVTQTPRHKVTEMGQEVTMRCQPILGHNTVFWYRQTMMQGLELLAYFRNRAPLDDSGMPKDRFSAEMPDATLATLKIQPSEPRDSAVYFCARFLRGGIDTQYFGPGTRLTVL.